This is a list of T cell receptor beta chains from one sample in a study of STAT5B mutations in CD4+ large granular lymphocyte leukemia. Here immunoSEQ multiplex PCR was the method, and the copy in TCRdb shows in-frame clones only, minus some. This table has thousands of clones, under 90% appearing once. Sequencing input: PBMCs. Every receptor here comes from a woman in her 70s with CD4+ T-cell large granular lymphocyte leukemia. Each CDR3 is given with its conserved first and last residue. Fields, in order: V gene, J gene, clone size, D gene, CDR3 DNA, CDR3 protein. The D gene is left open where the match is weak. Size values are once, few and many counts, or a class for expanded clones, and some rows have none.

TRBV5-1,TRBJ2-3,.,TRBD1,TGCGCCAGCAGCTTAGCGTTGGGACAGGGGTTATCAGATACGCAGTATTTT,CASSLALGQGLSDTQYF
TRBV9,TRBJ1-2,.,TRBD1,TGTGCCAGCAGCGGAGCGACAGGGGGCAATGGCTACACCTTC,CASSGATGGNGYTF
TRBV7-6,TRBJ1-1,.,.,TGTGCCAGCAGCCAGGATTTGAACACTGAAGCTTTCTTT,CASSQDLNTEAFF
TRBV13,TRBJ2-3,.,TRBD2,TGTGCCAGCAGCTTAGCCGCGGGACTAGCGGGGGGCACAGATACGCAGTATTTT,CASSLAAGLAGGTDTQYF
TRBV5-6,TRBJ2-2,.,.,TGTGCCAGCAGCCTAGGACGGGCCGGGGAGCTGTTTTTT,CASSLGRAGELFF
TRBV20-1,TRBJ2-3,few,.,TGCAGTGCTAGTTGGGGGGATACGCAGTATTTT,CSASWGDTQYF
TRBV7-3,TRBJ2-1,once,TRBD2,TGTGCCAGCAGCTTAGGGCGGGGGGGCCCGGATGAGCAGTTCTTC,CASSLGRGGPDEQFF
TRBV6-5,TRBJ2-2,.,TRBD1,TGTGCCAGCAAGAGGGGGCGGAACACCGGGGAGCTGTTTTTT,CASKRGRNTGELFF
TRBV10-3,TRBJ2-3,.,.,TGTGCCATCAGTGAGATAGGGGGGCCCACAGATACGCAGTATTTT,CAISEIGGPTDTQYF
TRBV28,TRBJ1-1,.,.,TGTGCCACCGTCGAAAGACGTGGTGAAGCTTTCTTT,CATVERRGEAFF
TRBV6-1,TRBJ1-2,.,.,TGTGCCAGCAGCAGCCCTGACAGAAACTATGGCTACACCTTC,CASSSPDRNYGYTF
TRBV10-3,TRBJ1-5,once,.,TGTGCCATCAGTGACGGGGATAGCAATCAGCCCCAGCATTTT,CAISDGDSNQPQHF
TRBV30,TRBJ1-2,.,TRBD1,TGTGCCTGGAGTGACGGGGGACAGGGGGCAGGTGGCTACACCTTC,CAWSDGGQGAGGYTF
TRBV5-1,TRBJ2-7,once,.,TGCGCCAGCAGCTTGGTTGGGGGGGGGCCCTCCTACGAGCAGTACTTC,CASSLVGGGPSYEQYF
TRBV12-5,TRBJ2-7,.,TRBD1,TGTGCTAGTGGTTTGCCTGGACAGGGCTACGAGCAGTACTTC,CASGLPGQGYEQYF
TRBV14,TRBJ2-7,.,.,TGTGCCAGCAGCCAAGGGGCCGCTAGGGCCTACGAGCAGTACTTC,CASSQGAARAYEQYF
TRBV27,TRBJ1-2,once,.,TGTGCCAGCAGTGGCACCGGGACCCTATACAATGGCTACACCTTC,CASSGTGTLYNGYTF
TRBV5-5,TRBJ2-2,.,.,TGTGCCAGCAGCTTGCCCCCTACCGGGGAGCTGTTTTTT,CASSLPPTGELFF
TRBV7-2,TRBJ2-1,.,.,TGTGCCAGCAGCCCAACTCGCGGAACCTACAATGAGCAGTTCTTC,CASSPTRGTYNEQFF
TRBV18,TRBJ2-7,.,.,TGTGCCAGCTCACCCAGTGGGGCCTACGAGCAGTACTTC,CASSPSGAYEQYF
TRBV7-7,TRBJ2-5,.,.,TGTGCTAGCAGCAAGGGACTTCAAGAGACCCAGTACTTC,CASSKGLQETQYF
TRBV19,TRBJ1-5,.,TRBD1,TGTGCCAGTAGTGCCGGGACAGGGGGACGTCAGCCCCAGCATTTT,CASSAGTGGRQPQHF
TRBV27,TRBJ2-1,.,TRBD2,TGTGCCAGCAGTACCACGACTAGCGGGCGCTTGTACAATGAGCAGTTCTTC,CASSTTTSGRLYNEQFF
TRBV7-2,TRBJ2-2,.,.,TGTGCCAGCAGCTTAGCTTTTCGTTCACTACGAGGCGGGGAGCTGTTTTTT,CASSLAFRSLRGGELFF
TRBV29-1,TRBJ2-6,.,.,TGCAGCGTGGCCTCGACAGCCATCTCTGGGGCCAACGTCCTGACTTTC,CSVASTAISGANVLTF
TRBV11-2,TRBJ2-2,.,TRBD2,TGTGCCAGCAGCTTGGGACTAGCGGGATCCTCGAGCGGGGAGCTGTTTTTT,CASSLGLAGSSSGELFF
TRBV18,TRBJ1-5,.,.,TGTGCCAGCTCACCCTTGTCGGGGAGTGATCAGCCCCAGCATTTT,CASSPLSGSDQPQHF
TRBV27,TRBJ2-1,.,.,TGTGCCAGTAGATTTCCGGGACAAAGGGATGAGCAGTTCTTC,CASRFPGQRDEQFF
TRBV5-8,TRBJ1-2,.,.,TGTGCCAGCAGCTTGTTGGCAGGGAATGGCTACACCTTC,CASSLLAGNGYTF
TRBV6-6,TRBJ1-3,few,TRBD1,TGTGCCAGCAGAAGCCTAACAGGGGCTATTGGAAACACCATATATTTT,CASRSLTGAIGNTIYF
TRBV14,TRBJ2-7,.,TRBD1,TGTGCCAGCAGCATTCCGGGACAGGGGGCGGGAGAGCAGTACTTC,CASSIPGQGAGEQYF
TRBV6-6,TRBJ1-2,.,TRBD1,TGTGCCAGCAGTCGGGACAGACTAGCTAACTATGGCTACACCTTC,CASSRDRLANYGYTF
TRBV25-1,TRBJ1-1,.,.,TGTGCCAGCAGAGCCTTGAATCATGAAGCTTTCTTT,CASRALNHEAFF
TRBV5-5,TRBJ2-7,.,.,TGTGCCAGCAGCTGGGTCATTGGCGAGCAGTACTTC,CASSWVIGEQYF
TRBV19,TRBJ2-6,.,TRBD2,TGTGCCAGTCGAAGAGCGGCGGGGGACTCTGGGGCCAACGTCCTGACTTTC,CASRRAAGDSGANVLTF
TRBV7-9,TRBJ2-2,.,TRBD2,TGTGCCAGCAGCCCCTCCGGAGCGGGGGGCACCGGGGAGCTGTTTTTT,CASSPSGAGGTGELFF
TRBV7-8,TRBJ2-1,.,.,TGTGCCAGCAGCCTCAGGGGCTGGGAGCAGTTCTTC,CASSLRGWEQFF
TRBV7-9,TRBJ1-4,.,.,TGTGCCAGCAGCGGCGACGGAGTATCCCCAATTGCAACTAATGAAAAACTGTTTTTT,CASSGDGVSPIATNEKLFF
TRBV18,TRBJ2-5,.,.,TGTGCCAGCTCACCTCTCCCTTTGGGGGGCGAGACCCAGTACTTC,CASSPLPLGGETQYF
TRBV6-1,TRBJ2-3,.,.,TGTGCCAGCAGTGAGGGGTTCGGAGATACGCAGTATTTT,CASSEGFGDTQYF
TRBV7-2,TRBJ1-2,.,.,TGTGCCAGCAGCTTAGAAGCCAGGACCTATGGCTACACCTTC,CASSLEARTYGYTF
TRBV7-2,TRBJ2-7,few,.,TGTGCCAGCAGTTCCAGCGTCGGCGAGCAGTACTTC,CASSSSVGEQYF